A selection of T cell receptor beta chains follows, all from one sample in a study of human T cells and chemical hapten exposure. Via MiXCR, TCRdb re-called the RACE reads, giving one row per CDR3 protein. The table includes roughly 39,000 distinct CDR3 sequences, about 13% detected once. The specimen comprised whole blood, sampled in connection with sensitization to the hapten diphenylcyclopropenone (DPC). The receptors derive from a woman in her forties with alopecia areata. Some clones in this sample may be carry-over from other donors' samples. Each CDR3 is given with its conserved first and last residue. Fields, in order: J gene, V gene, CDR3 protein.

TRBJ1-1,TRBV28,CAGSSGGADNTEAFF
TRBJ2-3,TRBV7-6,CASSLASNTDTQYF
TRBJ1-1,TRBV7-2,CASSFTDSLEAFF
TRBJ2-1,TRBV7-6,CASSLGSPENEQFF
TRBJ2-1,TRBV6-2/TRBV6-3,CASRGAPRKWFF
TRBJ2-1,TRBV7-3,CASSATSGRYSSYNEQFF
TRBJ2-4,TRBV29-1,CSVELQGNIQYF
TRBJ2-3,TRBV29-1,CSVVPLGQTRQYF
TRBJ1-3,TRBV5-1,CASSLDSGTATGNTIYF
TRBJ2-7,TRBV7-9,CASSLVSGRGTYEQYF
TRBJ2-1,TRBV11-2,CASSLGGGAYNEQFF
TRBJ2-2,TRBV4-3,CASSQETGVTGELFF